Listed below are T cell receptor beta chains from one sample, sequenced in a study of blood T cell repertoires in COVID-19. Profiled with immunoSEQ multiplex PCR; TCRdb holds only in-frame clones, not every one. In the table there are a few hundred thousand clones, 80% to 90% of which are singletons. The sample was PBMCs or T cells enriched from blood (not recorded which). All receptors derive from a man aged 25 to 40 who had recovered from COVID-19. Both conserved end residues are part of each CDR3. Each record gives: D gene, V gene, CDR3 protein. D genes are given only for firm matches.

D: .; V: TRBV5-6; CDR3: CASSLFKRESYEQYF
D: TRBD1; V: TRBV5-4; CDR3: CASSLEGDRETQYF
D: TRBD1; V: TRBV3-1/TRBV3-2; CDR3: CASSSILTGGNSPLHF
D: .; V: TRBV9; CDR3: CASRQATGELFF
D: .; V: TRBV29-1; CDR3: CSVEGRREYNEQFF
D: .; V: TRBV6-4; CDR3: CASSATGSGYTF
D: TRBD1; V: TRBV6-5; CDR3: CASTWTGDNYGYTF
D: TRBD1; V: TRBV27; CDR3: CASSSRGTALNQPQHF
D: .; V: TRBV21-1; CDR3: CATLAVADKYNEQFF
D: .; V: TRBV9; CDR3: CASSAGQSDYGYTF
D: .; V: TRBV7-9; CDR3: CASSSEGDEQYF
D: .; V: TRBV18; CDR3: CASSPLQDSNTGELFF
D: .; V: TRBV20-1; CDR3: CSASGGLDTSPLHF
D: .; V: TRBV2; CDR3: CASSMRDSSTGELFF
D: .; V: TRBV7-3; CDR3: CASSSYSIGASSGANVLTF
D: TRBD2; V: TRBV19; CDR3: CASSFFPGLAGDYTGELFF
D: TRBD2; V: TRBV11-2; CDR3: CASSLLAGDNEQFF
D: .; V: TRBV2; CDR3: CASSGKEGSGNTIYF
D: .; V: TRBV7-6; CDR3: CASSLADEGHEQYF
D: TRBD1; V: TRBV7-9; CDR3: CASSLTAIGTENEQFF
D: .; V: TRBV5-4; CDR3: CASSLDGYGYTF
D: .; V: TRBV10-3; CDR3: CAILGGAVTTGELFF
D: .; V: TRBV29-1; CDR3: CSVVRRQNTEAFF
D: .; V: TRBV3-1/TRBV3-2; CDR3: CASSQDGDSANEQFF
D: .; V: TRBV19; CDR3: CASREANNSPLHF
D: .; V: TRBV11-2; CDR3: CASSPADRLPIYGYTF
D: .; V: TRBV5-1; CDR3: CASSFSFPSSNTEAFF
D: .; V: TRBV30; CDR3: CAWSVAAGKGGYTF
D: .; V: TRBV20-1; CDR3: CSASRDIKNQPQHF
D: .; V: TRBV3-1/TRBV3-2; CDR3: CASSQLRTRGEQETQYF
D: TRBD1; V: TRBV6-6; CDR3: CASRGQSNHYGYTF
D: TRBD1; V: TRBV15; CDR3: CATSMDRGPYNEQFF
D: .; V: TRBV6-5; CDR3: CASSTTNDNEQFF
D: .; V: TRBV30; CDR3: CAWSVDSRSGNTIYF
D: .; V: TRBV6-2/TRBV6-3; CDR3: CASSYQPTWQGTGNTIYF
D: .; V: TRBV30; CDR3: CAWRGLRVDNEQFF
D: TRBD1; V: TRBV18; CDR3: CASSTTGGGNQPQHF